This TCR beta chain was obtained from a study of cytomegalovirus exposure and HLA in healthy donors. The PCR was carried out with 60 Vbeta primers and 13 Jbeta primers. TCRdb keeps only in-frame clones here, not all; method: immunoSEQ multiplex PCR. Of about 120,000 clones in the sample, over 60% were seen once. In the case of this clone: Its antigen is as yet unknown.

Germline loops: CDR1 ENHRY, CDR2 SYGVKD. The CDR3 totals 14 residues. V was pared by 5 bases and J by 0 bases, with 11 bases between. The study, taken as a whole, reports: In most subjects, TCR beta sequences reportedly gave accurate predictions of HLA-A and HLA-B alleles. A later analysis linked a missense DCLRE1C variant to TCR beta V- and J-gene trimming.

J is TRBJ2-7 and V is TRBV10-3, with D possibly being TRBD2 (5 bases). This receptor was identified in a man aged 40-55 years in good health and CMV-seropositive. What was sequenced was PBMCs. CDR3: CAISPDGGSYEQYF. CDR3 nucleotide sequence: TGTGCCATCAGTCCGGACGGAGGCTCCTACGAGCAGTACTTC.